This TCR beta chain was sequenced during a study of T-cell reconstitution after alpha-beta-depleted transplantation in children. Germline V CDR1 and CDR2: MGHDK, SYGVNS. Trimming cost V 3 bases and J 2 bases; bases outside gene matches: 9. The CDR3 has 16 residues. Preparation of the TCRbeta library was carried out with unique molecular identifiers. TCRdb processed the PCR reads anew with MiXCR; each CDR3 protein has one entry. The top ten clones hold 27% of a sample with 440,000 or so distinct CDR3 sequences, roughly two fifths of them seen once. The table lists this clonotype with many counts. This specimen was PBMCs, taken before TCRalphabeta/CD19-depleted stem cell transplant. The J gene is TRBJ2-5, the V gene TRBV25-1, with TRBD2 matching over 7 bases. The sequence was collected from a girl aged 2-10 years with aplastic anemia, due to receive a stem cell transplant. CDR3 region: CASSELGKRGQETQYF. For the CDR3, the DNA is TGTGCCAGCAGTGAGCTGGGGAAGCGGGGTCAAGAGACCCAGTACTTC.